This record covers a single TCR beta chain. Its antigen is unknown. Generated by immunoSEQ multiplex PCR, the TCRdb table keeps only in-frame clones and is missing some. The repertoire has tens of thousands of clones, 91% of them found once; the top ten carry more than 1.5%. CDR1 is GTSNPN, CDR2 SVGIG, per germline (reference sequence). V lost 1 base and J lost 6, with 10 bases in between. The CDR3 extends over 13 amino acids. This specimen belongs to a study of OX40 agonist ivuxolimab in advanced cancers. Study-wide context: Patients took ivuxolimab, an agonistic anti-OX40 (CD134) antibody. Enrollees could have had prior anti-PD-1, anti-PD-L1 or anti-CTLA-4 therapy, which approximately 38% had received. Study-level points and caveats: Clonal expansion in partial responders at 0.1-3.0 mg/kg ranked among the lowest. CD8+ T cells were the subset that, on average, had more expanded clones than CD4+.

The sample was CD4+ or CD8+ T cells sorted from blood, taken in a trial of the OX40 agonist ivuxolimab. The sequence came from an adult with an advanced solid tumor such as melanoma, head and neck, liver or kidney cancer. V is TRBV30 and J is TRBJ2-1; no clear D. CDR3 sequence reads: CAWSAGGINEQFF. CDR3 DNA: TGTGCCTGGAGTGCCGGCGGTATCAATGAGCAGTTCTTC. The whole variable domain, remainder taken from reference TRBV30 and TRBJ2-1, is SQTIHQWPATLVQPVGSPLSLECTVEGTSNPNLYWYRQAAGRGLQLLFYSVGIGQISSEVPQNLSASRPQDRQFILSSKKLLLSDSGFYLCAWSAGGINEQFFGPGTRLTVL.